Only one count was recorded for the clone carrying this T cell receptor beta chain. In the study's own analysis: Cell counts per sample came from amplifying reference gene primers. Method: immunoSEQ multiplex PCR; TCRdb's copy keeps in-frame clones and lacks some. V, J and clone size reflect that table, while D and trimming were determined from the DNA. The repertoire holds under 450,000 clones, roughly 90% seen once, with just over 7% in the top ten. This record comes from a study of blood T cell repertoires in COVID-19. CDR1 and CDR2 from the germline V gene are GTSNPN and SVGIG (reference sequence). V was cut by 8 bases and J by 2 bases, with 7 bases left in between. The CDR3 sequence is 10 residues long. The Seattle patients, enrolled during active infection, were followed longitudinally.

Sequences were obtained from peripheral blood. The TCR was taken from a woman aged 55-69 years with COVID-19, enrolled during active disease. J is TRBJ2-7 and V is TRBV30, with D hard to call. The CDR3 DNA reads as TGTGCCCTTGGCACCTACGAGCAGTACTTC. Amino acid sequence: CALGTYEQYF.